What follows is one T cell receptor (beta chain) and its context. This sample was included in a study of siplizumab effects on memory and regulatory T cells. CDR3 length: 16 residues. Germline trimming cut 5 bases from V and 6 bases from J; bases unmatched to any gene: 6. Per germline, CDR1 SGHAT and CDR2 FQNNGV. The repertoire was sequenced with immunoSEQ multiplex PCR; TCRdb's copy has only in-frame clones and lacks some. This sample has over 100,000 clones, with 92% found just once. This chain uses TRBV11-2 with TRBJ2-3; 15 nucleotides align to TRBD2. This receptor was identified in a human donor in good health. The specimen was Tregs sorted from blood. CDR3 in amino acids: CASSTGLAGGFDTQYF. CDR3 DNA sequence: TGTGCCAGCAGCACCGGACTAGCGGGGGGGTTTGATACGCAGTATTTT.